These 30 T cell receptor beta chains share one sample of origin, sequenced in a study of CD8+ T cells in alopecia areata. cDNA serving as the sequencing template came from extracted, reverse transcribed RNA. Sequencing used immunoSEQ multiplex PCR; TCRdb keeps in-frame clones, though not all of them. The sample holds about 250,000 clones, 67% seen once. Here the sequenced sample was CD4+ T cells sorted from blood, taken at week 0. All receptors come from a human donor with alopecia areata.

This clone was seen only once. CDR3 bases: TGTGCCAGCGATAGGGAGCGGCAGCCCCAGCATTTT. Its translation: CASDRERQPQHF. The chain employs TRBV6-6 and TRBJ1-5; D uncertain. This CDR3 is 12 amino acids long. Trimming stripped 8 bases from V and 7 bases from J, with 12 bases between. The V gene's germline CDR1 is MNHNY and CDR2 SVGAGI (reference sequence).

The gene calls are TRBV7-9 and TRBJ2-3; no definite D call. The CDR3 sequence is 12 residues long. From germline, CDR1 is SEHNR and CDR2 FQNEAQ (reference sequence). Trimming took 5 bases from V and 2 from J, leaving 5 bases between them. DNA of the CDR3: TGTGCCAGCAGCACCTACACAGATACGCAGTATTTT. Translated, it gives CASSTYTDTQYF.

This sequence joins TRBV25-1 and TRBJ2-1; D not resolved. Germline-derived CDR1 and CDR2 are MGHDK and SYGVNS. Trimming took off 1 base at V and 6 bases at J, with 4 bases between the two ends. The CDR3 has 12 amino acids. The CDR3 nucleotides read TGTGCCAGCAGTGAATGGTTCAATGAGCAGTTCTTC. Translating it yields CASSEWFNEQFF.

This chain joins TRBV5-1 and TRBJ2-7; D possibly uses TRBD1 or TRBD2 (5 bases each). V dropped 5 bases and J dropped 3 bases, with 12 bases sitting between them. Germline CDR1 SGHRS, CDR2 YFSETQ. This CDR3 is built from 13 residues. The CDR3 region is CASRTGTVYEQYF. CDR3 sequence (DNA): TGCGCCAGCAGAACCGGGACCGTCTACGAGCAGTACTTC.

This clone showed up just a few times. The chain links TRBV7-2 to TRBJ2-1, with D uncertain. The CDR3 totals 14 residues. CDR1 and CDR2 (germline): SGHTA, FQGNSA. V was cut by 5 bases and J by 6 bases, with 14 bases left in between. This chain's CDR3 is CASSRGPLGNEQFF. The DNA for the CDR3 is TGTGCCAGCAGCCGTGGACCCTTGGGCAATGAGCAGTTCTTC.

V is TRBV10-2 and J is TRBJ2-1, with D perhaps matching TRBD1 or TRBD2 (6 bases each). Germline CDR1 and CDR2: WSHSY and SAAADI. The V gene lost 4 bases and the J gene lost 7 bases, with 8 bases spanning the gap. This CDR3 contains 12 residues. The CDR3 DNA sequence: TGCGCCAGCAGTGTAGGGGGGAATGAGCAGTTCTTC. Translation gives CASSVGGNEQFF.

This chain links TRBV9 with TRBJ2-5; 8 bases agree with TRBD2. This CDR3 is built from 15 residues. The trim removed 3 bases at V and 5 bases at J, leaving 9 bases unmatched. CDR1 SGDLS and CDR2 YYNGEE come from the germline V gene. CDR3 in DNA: TGTGCCAGCAGCGCCCCCCAGCGGGGGTTGGAGACCCAGTACTTC. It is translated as CASSAPQRGLETQYF.

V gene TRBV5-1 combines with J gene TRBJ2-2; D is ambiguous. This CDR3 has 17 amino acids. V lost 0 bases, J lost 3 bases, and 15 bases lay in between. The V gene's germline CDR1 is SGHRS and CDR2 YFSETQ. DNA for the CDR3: TGCGCCAGCAGCTTGGGAAGAGCGCCCGGACACACCGGGGAGCTGTTTTTT. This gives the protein CASSLGRAPGHTGELFF.

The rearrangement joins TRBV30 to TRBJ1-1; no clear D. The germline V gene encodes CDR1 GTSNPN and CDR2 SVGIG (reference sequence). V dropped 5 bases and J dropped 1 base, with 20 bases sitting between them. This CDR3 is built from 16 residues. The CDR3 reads CAWVSLGVERNTEAFF. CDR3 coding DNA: TGTGCCTGGGTTAGTCTTGGGGTCGAAAGGAACACTGAAGCTTTCTTT.

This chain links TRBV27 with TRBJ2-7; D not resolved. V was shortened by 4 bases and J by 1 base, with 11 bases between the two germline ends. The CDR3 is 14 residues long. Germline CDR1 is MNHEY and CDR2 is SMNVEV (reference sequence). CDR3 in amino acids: CASSSFGSSYEQYF. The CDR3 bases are TGTGCCAGCAGTTCCTTCGGGTCGTCCTACGAGCAGTACTTC.

Here the CDR3 reads CASSLGTGWQETQYF. For the CDR3, the DNA is TGTGCCAGCAGCTTAGGGACAGGGTGGCAAGAGACCCAGTACTTC. This sequence joins TRBV7-9 and TRBJ2-5; 8 bases are a match to TRBD1. The germline CDR1 and CDR2 sequences are SEHNR and FQNEAQ (reference sequence). The CDR3 spans 15 residues. V lost 1 base and J lost 2; bases outside the gene matches: 3.

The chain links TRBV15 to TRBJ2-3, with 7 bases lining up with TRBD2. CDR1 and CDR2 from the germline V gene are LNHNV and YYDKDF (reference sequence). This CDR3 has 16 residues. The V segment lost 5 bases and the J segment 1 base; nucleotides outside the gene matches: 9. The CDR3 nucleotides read TGTGCCACCAGCGGCCGTCTGGCGGGGGGCACAGATACGCAGTATTTT. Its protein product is CATSGRLAGGTDTQYF. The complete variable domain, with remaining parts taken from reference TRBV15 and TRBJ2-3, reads DAMVIQNPRYQVTQFGKPVTLSCSQTLNHNVMYWYQQKSSQAPKLLFHYYDKDFNNEADTPDNFQSRRPNTSFCFLDIRSPGLGDTAMYLCATSGRLAGGTDTQYFGPGTRLTVL.

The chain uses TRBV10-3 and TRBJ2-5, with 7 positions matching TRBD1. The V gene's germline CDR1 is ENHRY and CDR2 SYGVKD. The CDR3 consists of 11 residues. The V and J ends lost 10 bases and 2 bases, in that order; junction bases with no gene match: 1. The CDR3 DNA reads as TGTGCCACACAGGGGCAAGAGACCCAGTACTTC. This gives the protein CATQGQETQYF.

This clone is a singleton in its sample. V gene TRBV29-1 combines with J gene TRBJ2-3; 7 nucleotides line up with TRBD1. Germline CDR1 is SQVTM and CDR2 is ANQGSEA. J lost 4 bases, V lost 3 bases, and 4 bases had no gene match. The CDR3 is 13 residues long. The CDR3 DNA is TGCAGCGTTGAGAACAGGGGCGCAGATACGCAGTATTTT. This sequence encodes CSVENRGADTQYF.

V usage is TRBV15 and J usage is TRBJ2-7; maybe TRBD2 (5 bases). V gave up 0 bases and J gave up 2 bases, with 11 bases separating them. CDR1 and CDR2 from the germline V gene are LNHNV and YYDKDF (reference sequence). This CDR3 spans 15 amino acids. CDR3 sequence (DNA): TGTGCCACCAGCAGAGATCCGGGATCCACCTACGAGCAGTACTTC. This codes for CATSRDPGSTYEQYF.

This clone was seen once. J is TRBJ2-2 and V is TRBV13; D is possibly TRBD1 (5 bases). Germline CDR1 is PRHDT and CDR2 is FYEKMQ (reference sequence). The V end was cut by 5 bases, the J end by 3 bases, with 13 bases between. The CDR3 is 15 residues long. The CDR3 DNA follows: TGTGCCAGCAGCAGTAAGGGGCGTCACACCGGGGAGCTGTTTTTT. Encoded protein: CASSSKGRHTGELFF.

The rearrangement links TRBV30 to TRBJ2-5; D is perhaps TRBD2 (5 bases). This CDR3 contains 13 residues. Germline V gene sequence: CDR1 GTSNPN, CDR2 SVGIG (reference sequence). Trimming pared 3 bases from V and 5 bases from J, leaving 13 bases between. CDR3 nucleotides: TGTGCCTGGAGATCCGGCCTAGCCGAGACCCAGTACTTC. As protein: CAWRSGLAETQYF. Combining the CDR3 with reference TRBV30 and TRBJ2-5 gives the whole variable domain SQTIHQWPATLVQPVGSPLSLECTVEGTSNPNLYWYRQAAGRGLQLLFYSVGIGQISSEVPQNLSASRPQDRQFILSSKKLLLSDSGFYLCAWRSGLAETQYFGPGTRLLVL.

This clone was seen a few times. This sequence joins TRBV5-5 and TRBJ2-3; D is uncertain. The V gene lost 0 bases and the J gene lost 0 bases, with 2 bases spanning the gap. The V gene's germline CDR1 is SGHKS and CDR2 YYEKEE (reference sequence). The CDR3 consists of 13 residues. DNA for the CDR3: TGTGCCAGCAGCTTGGACAGCACAGATACGCAGTATTTT. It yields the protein CASSLDSTDTQYF.

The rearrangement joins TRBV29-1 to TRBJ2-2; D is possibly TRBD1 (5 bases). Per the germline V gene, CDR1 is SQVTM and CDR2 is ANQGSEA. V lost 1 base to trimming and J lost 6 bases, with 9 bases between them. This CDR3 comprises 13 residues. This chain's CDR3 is CSVEGGLAGELFF. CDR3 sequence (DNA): TGCAGCGTTGAAGGGGGCCTCGCCGGGGAGCTGTTTTTT.

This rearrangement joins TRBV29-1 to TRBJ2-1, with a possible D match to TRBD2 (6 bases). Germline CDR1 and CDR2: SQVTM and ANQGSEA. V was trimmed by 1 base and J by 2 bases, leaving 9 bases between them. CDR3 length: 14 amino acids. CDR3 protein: CSVEGGETYNEQFF. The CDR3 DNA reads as TGCAGCGTTGAAGGGGGGGAGACCTACAATGAGCAGTTCTTC.

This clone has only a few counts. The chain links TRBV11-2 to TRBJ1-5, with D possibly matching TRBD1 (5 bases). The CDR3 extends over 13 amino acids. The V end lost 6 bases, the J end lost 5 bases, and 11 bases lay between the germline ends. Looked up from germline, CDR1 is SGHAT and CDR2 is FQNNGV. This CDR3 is CASSPGYDQPQHF. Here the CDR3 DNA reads TGTGCCAGCAGTCCAGGGTACGATCAGCCCCAGCATTTT.

CDR3 bases: TGCAGCGCCCACCTAGGGGGGGTAGGTACTGAAGCTTTCTTT. This gives the protein CSAHLGGVGTEAFF. The rearrangement links TRBV29-1 to TRBJ1-1; the D gene is possibly TRBD1 (6 bases). Trimming left V 7 bases short and J 5 bases short, with 20 bases between. CDR1 and CDR2 from the germline V gene are SQVTM and ANQGSEA. This CDR3 is built from 14 residues.

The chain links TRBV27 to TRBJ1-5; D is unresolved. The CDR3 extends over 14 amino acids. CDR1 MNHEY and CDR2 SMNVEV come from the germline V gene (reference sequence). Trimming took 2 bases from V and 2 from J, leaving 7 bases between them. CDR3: CASSLLGGNQPQHF. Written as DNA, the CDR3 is TGTGCCAGCAGTTTACTCGGTGGCAATCAGCCCCAGCATTTT.

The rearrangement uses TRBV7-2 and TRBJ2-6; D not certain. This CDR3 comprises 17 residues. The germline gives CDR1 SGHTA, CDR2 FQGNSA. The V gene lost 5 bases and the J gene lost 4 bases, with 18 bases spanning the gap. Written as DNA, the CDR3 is TGTGCCAGCAGCAACCCTAAGCTTGGCTCCGGGGCCAACGTCCTGACTTTC. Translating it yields CASSNPKLGSGANVLTF.

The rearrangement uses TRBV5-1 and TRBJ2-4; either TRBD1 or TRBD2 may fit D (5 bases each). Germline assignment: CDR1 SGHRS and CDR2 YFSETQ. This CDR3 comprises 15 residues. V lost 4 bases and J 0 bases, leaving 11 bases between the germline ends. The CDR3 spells CASSPGRLAKNIQYF. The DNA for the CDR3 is TGCGCCAGCAGCCCGGGACGGCTAGCCAAAAACATTCAGTACTTC.

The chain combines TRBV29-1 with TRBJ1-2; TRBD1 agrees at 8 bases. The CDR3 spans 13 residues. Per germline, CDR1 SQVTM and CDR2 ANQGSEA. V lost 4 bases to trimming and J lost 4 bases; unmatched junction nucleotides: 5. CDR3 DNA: TGCAGCGTTGCCGGACAGGGCAGCTATGGCTACACCTTC. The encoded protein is CSVAGQGSYGYTF.

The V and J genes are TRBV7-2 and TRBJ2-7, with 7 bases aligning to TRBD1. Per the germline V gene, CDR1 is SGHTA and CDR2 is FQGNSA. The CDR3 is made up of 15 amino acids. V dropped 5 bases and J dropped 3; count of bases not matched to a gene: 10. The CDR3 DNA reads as TGTGCCAGCAGCCCGGACAGGCAACGCCTCTACGAGCAGTACTTC. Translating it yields CASSPDRQRLYEQYF.

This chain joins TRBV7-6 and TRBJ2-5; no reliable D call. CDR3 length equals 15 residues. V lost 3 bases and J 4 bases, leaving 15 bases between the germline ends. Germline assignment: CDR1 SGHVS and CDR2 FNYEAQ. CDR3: CASSFAPDGRETQYF. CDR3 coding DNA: TGTGCCAGCAGCTTTGCCCCAGATGGTCGAGAGACCCAGTACTTC.

The CDR3 region is CASSLSAGAYNSPLHF. The DNA for the CDR3 is TGCGCCAGCAGCTTGTCGGCAGGGGCCTATAATTCACCCCTCCACTTT. The chain uses TRBV5-1 and TRBJ1-6, with a weak D call TRBD1 (6 bases). The CDR3 loop spans 16 amino acids. V dropped 1 base and J dropped 2 bases, with 10 bases sitting between them. Germline values: CDR1 SGHRS, CDR2 YFSETQ.

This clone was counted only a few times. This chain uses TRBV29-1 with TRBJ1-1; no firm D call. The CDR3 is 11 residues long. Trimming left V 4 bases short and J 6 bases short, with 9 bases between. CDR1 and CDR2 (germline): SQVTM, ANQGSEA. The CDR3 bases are TGCAGCGTTGTGCGGAGGCCTGAAGCTTTCTTT. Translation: CSVVRRPEAFF.